The 18 T cell receptor beta chains below were found in one sample sequenced in a study of T-cell reconstitution after alpha-beta-depleted transplantation in children. Researchers prepared the TCRbeta library using unique molecular identifiers, the study reports. From the PCR reads, TCRdb called clonotypes with MiXCR, one entry per CDR3 protein. The repertoire holds around 25,000 distinct CDR3 sequences, with 18% as singletons. The specimen comprised PBMCs, mostly from graft donor cells, sampled 60 days after TCRalphabeta/CD19-depleted stem cell transplant. The source is a male patient between 2 and 15 years old who had a stem cell transplant for acute lymphoblastic leukemia, so the T cells may come from the graft donor.

The J gene is TRBJ2-3, the V gene TRBV13; TRBD1 matches 8 bases. V lost 1 base to trimming and J lost 0 bases; unmatched junction nucleotides: 6. CDR1 PRHDT and CDR2 FYEKMQ come from the germline V gene (reference sequence). This CDR3 is built from 17 residues. The CDR3 spells CASSLDGRGLSTDTQYF. DNA of the CDR3: TGTGCCAGCAGCTTAGACGGCAGGGGGCTAAGCACAGATACGCAGTATTTT.

The rearrangement links TRBV11-1 to TRBJ1-1, with D perhaps TRBD1 (6 bases). Deletions cut 2 bases from V and 0 bases from J, with 10 bases between. The CDR3 sequence is 15 residues long. Germline CDR1 is SGHAT and CDR2 is FQDESV (reference sequence). The CDR3 reads CASSLQGRMNTEAFF. CDR3 DNA sequence: TGTGCCAGCAGCTTACAGGGGCGCATGAACACTGAAGCTTTCTTT.

This clonotype was observed at least ten times. This sequence joins TRBV5-6 and TRBJ2-5; 8 nucleotides match TRBD2. Germline V lookup: CDR1 SGHDT, CDR2 YYEEEE. Trimming took 3 bases from V and 5 from J; bases not matched to a gene: 3. The CDR3 consists of 13 residues. The CDR3 is CASSSGLGETQYF. The CDR3 bases are TGTGCCAGCAGCTCGGGACTAGGCGAGACCCAGTACTTC.

The chain couples TRBV11-2 to TRBJ1-5; tentatively, D is TRBD1 (6 bases). The CDR3 has 18 residues. V was trimmed by 0 bases and J by 3 bases, leaving 18 bases between them. Germline CDR1 is SGHAT and CDR2 is FQNNGV. CDR3 loop: CASSLEVGGRGNNQPQHF. The CDR3 region has the DNA TGTGCCAGCAGCTTAGAGGTCGGGGGGAGGGGGAACAATCAGCCCCAGCATTTT. Full variable domain (missing parts from reference TRBV11-2 and TRBJ1-5): EAGVAQSPRYKIIEKRQSVAFWCNPISGHATLYWYQQILGQGPKLLIQFQNNGVVDDSQLPKDRFSAERLKGVDSTLKIQPAKLEDSAVYLCASSLEVGGRGNNQPQHFGDGTRLSIL.

Ten or more counts support this clonotype. The chain uses TRBV9 and TRBJ2-1; perhaps TRBD2 as D (5 bases). CDR1 is SGDLS, CDR2 YYNGEE, per germline. This CDR3 spans 14 amino acids. The V end lost 0 bases, the J end lost 8 bases, and 12 bases lay between the germline ends. CDR3 nucleotide sequence: TGTGCCAGCAGCGTAGCCCTAGGTAGCGATGAGCAGTTCTTC. It encodes CASSVALGSDEQFF.

This clonotype occurred a few times. V is TRBV7-2 and J is TRBJ2-2; perhaps TRBD2 as D (6 bases). The CDR3 covers 13 residues. Trimming left V 6 bases short and J 4 bases short, with 9 bases between. Germline values: CDR1 SGHTA, CDR2 FQGNSA. The CDR3 nucleotides are TGTGCCAGCAGTTATAGCGGCACCGGGGAGCTGTTTTTT. It codes for CASSYSGTGELFF.

This clonotype was recorded many times. The chain has TRBV28 and TRBJ2-1, with a weak D call TRBD2 (6 bases). CDR3 length: 14 residues. Trimming took 5 bases from V and 8 from J, leaving 16 bases between them. The germline V gene has CDR1 MDHEN and CDR2 SYDVKM. CDR3 nucleotide sequence: TGTGCCAGCAGTAGCACTGGGACTCTGGATGAGCAGTTCTTC. Amino acid sequence: CASSSTGTLDEQFF. The full variable domain, its missing parts supplied by reference TRBV28 and TRBJ2-1, is DVKVTQSSRYLVKRTGEKVFLECVQDMDHENMFWYRQDPGLGLRLIYFSYDVKMKEKGDIPEGYSVSREKKERFSLILESASTNQTSMYLCASSSTGTLDEQFFGPGTRLTVL.

In this sample, this clonotype turned up a few times. The V call is TRBV5-1, the J call TRBJ2-5; 11 bases align to TRBD1. Germline CDR1 and CDR2: SGHRS and YFSETQ. This CDR3 contains 13 residues. V trimming: 4 bases; J trimming: 7 bases; junction bases outside the gene matches: 3. The CDR3 region has the DNA TGCGCCAGCAGCATGGGACAGGGGGGGACCCAGTACTTC. It codes for CASSMGQGGTQYF. Combining the CDR3 with reference TRBV5-1 and TRBJ2-5 gives the whole variable domain KAGVTQTPRYLIKTRGQQVTLSCSPISGHRSVSWYQQTPGQGLQFLFEYFSETQRNKGNFPGRFSGRQFSNSRSEMNVSTLELGDSALYLCASSMGQGGTQYFGPGTRLLVL.

In its sample, this clonotype ranks as medium-sized (0.01 to 0.1%). V and J are TRBV7-2 and TRBJ2-7; D not resolved. The CDR3 length is 10 residues. V lost 3 bases to trimming and J lost 3 bases, with 0 bases between them. The germline V gene has CDR1 SGHTA and CDR2 FQGNSA. The CDR3 coding sequence is TGTGCCAGCAGCTTCTACGAGCAGTACTTC. Translated, it gives CASSFYEQYF.

This clonotype was detected only a few times. The J gene is TRBJ2-7, the V gene TRBV28, with unresolved D. Germline lookup yields CDR1 MDHEN and CDR2 SYDVKM. This CDR3 has 14 residues. V lost 3 bases to trimming and J lost 4 bases, with 13 bases between them. CDR3 nucleotides: TGTGCCAGCAGTTTGACCCAGTTCCATTACGAGCAGTACTTC. This translates into CASSLTQFHYEQYF.

This rearrangement joins TRBV3-1 to TRBJ1-3, with TRBD1 as a possible D gene (6 bases). The CDR3 has 14 amino acids. Trimming cost V 6 bases and J 1 base, with 10 bases left between them. Germline lookup yields CDR1 LGHDT and CDR2 YNNKEL (reference sequence). DNA for the CDR3: TGTGCCAGCAGACCAACAGGGTCTGGAAACACCATATATTTT. This translates into CASRPTGSGNTIYF.

This CDR3 reads CASSLWGQPQHF. The CDR3 DNA reads as TGTGCCAGCAGTTTATGGGGTCAGCCCCAGCATTTT. This chain joins TRBV28 and TRBJ1-5; D gene uncertain. Trimming shortened V by 0 bases and J by 6 bases, and 3 bases separated the two germline ends. CDR3 length equals 12 residues. Germline V gene data show CDR1 as MDHEN and CDR2 as SYDVKM.

This clonotype appeared a few times. The chain employs TRBV18 and TRBJ2-5; the match to TRBD1 covers 7 bases. Germline CDR1 reads KGHSH; CDR2 reads LQKENI. J was trimmed by 1 base and V by 2 bases; bases with no gene match: 1. This CDR3 spans 14 amino acids. CDR3 in amino acids: CASSPRQGQETQYF. The CDR3 DNA reads TGTGCCAGCTCACCAAGACAGGGCCAAGAGACCCAGTACTTC.

This sequence joins TRBV20-1 and TRBJ2-3; 10 nucleotides match TRBD2. Trimming cost V 3 bases and J 1 base; bases outside gene matches: 4. Per germline, CDR1 DFQATT and CDR2 SNEGSKA (reference sequence). The CDR3 is 15 amino acids. The CDR3 DNA reads as TGCAGTGCTAGGGGAGGGACTAGCGGCACAGATACGCAGTATTTT. This sequence encodes CSARGGTSGTDTQYF.

This clonotype was observed a few times. The chain recombines TRBV11-3 with TRBJ2-7, with 9 bases that match TRBD1. Trimming took 5 bases from V and 3 from J; bases not matched to a gene: 11. Germline CDR1 is SGHNT and CDR2 is YENEEA. CDR3 size: 16 residues. The CDR3 nucleotides read TGTGCCAGCAGCGCACTACCGGGACAGGGAAGCTACGAGCAGTACTTC. Its protein is CASSALPGQGSYEQYF.

This clonotype was recorded at least ten times. This chain uses TRBV20-1 with TRBJ2-7; D is undetermined. CDR3 length equals 14 residues. Germline CDR1 reads DFQATT; CDR2 reads SNEGSKA (reference sequence). Trimming stripped 0 bases from V and 0 bases from J, with 9 bases between. This chain's CDR3 is CSARDPGNSYEQYF. As DNA, the CDR3 is TGCAGTGCTAGAGATCCAGGCAACTCCTACGAGCAGTACTTC.

This clonotype has a handful of counts. This sequence joins TRBV5-1 and TRBJ1-2; the D is unclear. Germline V gene data show CDR1 as SGHRS and CDR2 as YFSETQ. This CDR3 spans 12 amino acids. V was pared by 0 bases and J by 6 bases, with 6 bases between. CDR3 residues: CASSLVGDGYTF. The CDR3 DNA reads TGCGCCAGCAGCTTGGTTGGGGATGGCTACACCTTC.

Ten or more counts support this clonotype. The chain has TRBV28 and TRBJ1-3, with D maybe TRBD1 (5 bases). The CDR3 has 14 residues. Per germline, CDR1 MDHEN and CDR2 SYDVKM. With 8 bases removed from V and 2 bases from J, the gap between germline ends came to 13 bases. The CDR3 loop is CASLGGKTGNTIYF. DNA for the CDR3: TGTGCCAGCCTCGGGGGGAAGACTGGAAACACCATATATTTT.